This T cell receptor (beta chain) derives from a study of cytomegalovirus exposure and HLA in healthy donors. Study-wide context: Out of fewer than 500 genotyped donors, about 80% belonged to the Caucasian-associated ancestry cluster.

Although they were nominally healthy when sampled, donors likely had unrecorded immune exposures. Use of 60 Vbeta and 13 Jbeta primers characterized the PCR. Libraries were prepared by immunoSEQ multiplex PCR; TCRdb keeps only in-frame clonotypes and omits some of them. The sample lists 120,000 to 150,000 clones, 76% seen once, with 1.5% to 2% in the top ten. Comments on this clone: The antigen is unknown.

General observations from the study: Follow-up analysis found HLA locus-dependent TCR association rates, highest for DRB1 and lowest for HLA-C. A missense DCLRE1C variant was associated with V- and J-gene trimming of TCR beta chains in a later analysis, and an independent cohort replicated the association.

Per the germline V gene, CDR1 is MNHNY and CDR2 is SVGAGI (reference sequence). Deletions cut 8 bases from V and 1 base from J, with 20 bases between. This CDR3 contains 16 residues. The origin of this receptor is a woman aged 40 to 50 in good health and CMV-seronegative. The chain is built from TRBV6-6 and TRBJ1-2; D might be TRBD1 (5 bases). The sample consisted of PBMCs. The CDR3 sequence is CASLRNGRGGNYGYTF. The CDR3 DNA is TGTGCCAGCCTAAGGAACGGGAGGGGCGGTAACTATGGCTACACCTTC.